Detailed here is one T cell receptor (beta chain). The whole isolated RNA underwent reverse transcription, so sequencing captured expressed TCRB transcripts. The protocol was immunoSEQ multiplex PCR, while the TCRdb copy is restricted to in-frame clones and leaves out a portion. The sample comprises about 360,000 clones, roughly 12% of which are singletons, and 0.017% rests with the top ten. The source of the sample is a study of beta chain features in type 1 diabetes. The receptor was derived from a man younger than 35 in good health. Sequencing was done on a sample of naive CD4+ T cells from blood.

DNA of the CDR3: TGTGCCTGGAGTGTACTCCGCCAGGCTAATTCACCCCTCCACTTT. It codes for CAWSVLRQANSPLHF. V usage is TRBV30 and J usage is TRBJ1-6, with D unresolved. Per the germline V gene, CDR1 is GTSNPN and CDR2 is SVGIG (reference sequence). The germline V and J ends were trimmed by 0 bases and 6 bases, with 12 bases remaining between them. The CDR3 contains 15 residues.